What follows are 7 T cell receptor beta chains derived from one specimen sequenced in a study of cytomegalovirus exposure and HLA in healthy donors. In the PCR, 60 Vbeta and 13 Jbeta primers were used. The protocol was immunoSEQ multiplex PCR, while the TCRdb copy is restricted to in-frame clones and leaves out a portion. The data show around 92,000 clones, 65% to 80% seen once. Sequencing was done on a sample of PBMCs. These receptor sequences come from a female donor in good health and CMV-seropositive.

There are a few counts of this clone. J is TRBJ2-1 and V is TRBV30; D might be TRBD2 (5 bases). CDR1 is GTSNPN and CDR2 is SVGIG in the germline V gene (reference sequence). Trimming removed 0 bases from V and 0 bases from J, with 9 bases in between. The CDR3 length is 15 residues. CDR3 sequence: CAWSVPRDSYNEQFF. As DNA, the CDR3 is TGTGCCTGGAGTGTCCCACGGGACTCCTACAATGAGCAGTTCTTC.

The J gene is TRBJ2-5, the V gene TRBV6-6, with 9 bases fitting TRBD2. With 6 bases clipped from V and 5 bases from J, the junction kept 13 bases outside the gene matches. CDR1 is MNHNY and CDR2 is SVGAGI in the germline V gene (reference sequence). This CDR3 comprises 16 residues. DNA for the CDR3: TGTGCCAGCAGCCCCGGGCGGGGGGGCCGCTGGGAGACCCAGTACTTC. Protein: CASSPGRGGRWETQYF.

The chain has TRBV19 and TRBJ1-2, with 9 positions matching TRBD1. The V and J ends lost 5 bases and 4 bases, in that order; junction bases with no gene match: 2. CDR1 and CDR2 from the germline V gene are LNHDA and SQIVND (reference sequence). The CDR3 runs 13 residues. CDR3 in DNA: TGTGCCAGTAGTCCGGGACAGGGCTATGGCTACACCTTC. It translates to CASSPGQGYGYTF. The whole variable domain, remainder taken from reference TRBV19 and TRBJ1-2, is DGGITQSPKYLFRKEGQNVTLSCEQNLNHDAMYWYRQDPGQGLRLIYYSQIVNDFQKGDIAEGYSVSREKKESFPLTVTSAQKNPTAFYLCASSPGQGYGYTFGSGTRLTVV.

As DNA, the CDR3 is TGTGCCAGCAGCCAAGGGCTAGCGAACGAGCAGTACTTC. This translates into CASSQGLANEQYF. The V and J genes are TRBV27 and TRBJ2-7, with D perhaps TRBD2 (6 bases). The CDR3 loop spans 13 amino acids. V lost 6 bases to trimming and J lost 5 bases, with 14 bases between them. The V gene's germline CDR1 is MNHEY and CDR2 SMNVEV (reference sequence).

The chain employs TRBV28 and TRBJ1-1, with D possibly TRBD1 on 6 matching bases. V gave up 2 bases and J gave up 7 bases, with 14 bases separating them. The CDR3 is 14 amino acids. Germline V gene sequence: CDR1 MDHEN, CDR2 SYDVKM. CDR3 loop: CASSLLGHPFEAFF. The CDR3 bases are TGTGCCAGCAGTTTACTGGGACACCCATTTGAAGCTTTCTTT.

The rearrangement links TRBV11-2 to TRBJ2-3, with D tentatively TRBD2 (5 bases). V lost 1 base to trimming and J lost 2 bases, with 7 bases between them. CDR1 and CDR2 (germline): SGHAT, FQNNGV. The CDR3 totals 14 residues. CDR3 amino acids: CASSLVGNTDTQYF. CDR3 DNA sequence: TGTGCCAGCAGCTTAGTCGGGAACACAGATACGCAGTATTTT. Together with reference TRBV11-2 and TRBJ2-3, the CDR3 gives the full variable domain: EAGVAQSPRYKIIEKRQSVAFWCNPISGHATLYWYQQILGQGPKLLIQFQNNGVVDDSQLPKDRFSAERLKGVDSTLKIQPAKLEDSAVYLCASSLVGNTDTQYFGPGTRLTVL.

V is TRBV2 and J is TRBJ1-5; D gene uncertain. The CDR3 runs to 14 residues. Trimming took 6 bases from V and 5 from J, leaving 14 bases between them. Germline V gene lookup returns CDR1 SNHLY and CDR2 FYNNEI. The CDR3 DNA reads as TGTGCCAGCAGCGACGGACTAGGTTATCAGCCCCAGCATTTT. Translated: CASSDGLGYQPQHF.